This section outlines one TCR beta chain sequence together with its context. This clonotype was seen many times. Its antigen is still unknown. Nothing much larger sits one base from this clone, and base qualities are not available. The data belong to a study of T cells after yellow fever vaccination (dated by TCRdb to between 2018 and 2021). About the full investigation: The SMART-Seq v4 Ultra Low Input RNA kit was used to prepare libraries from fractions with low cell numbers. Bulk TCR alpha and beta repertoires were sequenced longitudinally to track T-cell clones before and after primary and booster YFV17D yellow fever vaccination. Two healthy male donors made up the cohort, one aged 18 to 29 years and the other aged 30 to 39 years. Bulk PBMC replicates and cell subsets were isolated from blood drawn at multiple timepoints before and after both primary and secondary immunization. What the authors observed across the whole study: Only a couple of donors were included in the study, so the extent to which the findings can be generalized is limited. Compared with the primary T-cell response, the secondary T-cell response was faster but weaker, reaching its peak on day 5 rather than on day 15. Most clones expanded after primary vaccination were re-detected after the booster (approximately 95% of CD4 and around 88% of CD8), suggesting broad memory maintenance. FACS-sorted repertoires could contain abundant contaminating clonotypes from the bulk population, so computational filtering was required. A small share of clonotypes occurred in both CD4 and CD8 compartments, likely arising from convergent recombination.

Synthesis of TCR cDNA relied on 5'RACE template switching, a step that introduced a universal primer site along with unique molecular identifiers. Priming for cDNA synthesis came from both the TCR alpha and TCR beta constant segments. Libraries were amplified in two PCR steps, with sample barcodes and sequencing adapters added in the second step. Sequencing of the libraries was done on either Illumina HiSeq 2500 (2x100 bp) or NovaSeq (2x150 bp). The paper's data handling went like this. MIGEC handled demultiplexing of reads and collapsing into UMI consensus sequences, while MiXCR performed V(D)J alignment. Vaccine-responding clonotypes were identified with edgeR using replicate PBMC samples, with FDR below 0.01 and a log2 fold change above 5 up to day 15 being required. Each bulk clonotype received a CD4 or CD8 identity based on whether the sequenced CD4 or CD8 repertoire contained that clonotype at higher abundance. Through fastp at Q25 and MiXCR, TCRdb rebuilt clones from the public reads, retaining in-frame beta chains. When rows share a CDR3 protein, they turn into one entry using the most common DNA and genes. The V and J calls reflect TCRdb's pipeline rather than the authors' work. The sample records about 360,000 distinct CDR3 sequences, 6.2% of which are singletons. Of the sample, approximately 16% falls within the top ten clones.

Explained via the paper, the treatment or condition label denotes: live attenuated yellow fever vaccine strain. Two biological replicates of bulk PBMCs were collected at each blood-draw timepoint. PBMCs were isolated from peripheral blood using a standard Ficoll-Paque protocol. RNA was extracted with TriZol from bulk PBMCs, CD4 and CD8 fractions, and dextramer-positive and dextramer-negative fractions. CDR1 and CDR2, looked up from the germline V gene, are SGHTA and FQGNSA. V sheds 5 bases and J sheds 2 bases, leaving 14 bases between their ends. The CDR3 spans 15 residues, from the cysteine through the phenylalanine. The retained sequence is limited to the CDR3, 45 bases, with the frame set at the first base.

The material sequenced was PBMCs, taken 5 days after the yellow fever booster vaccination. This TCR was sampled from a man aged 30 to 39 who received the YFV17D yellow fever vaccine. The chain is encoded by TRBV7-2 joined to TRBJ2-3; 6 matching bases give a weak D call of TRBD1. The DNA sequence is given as TGTGCCAGCAGCCAAAGATCAGGGGCCACAGATACGCAGTATTTT. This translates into CASSQRSGATDTQYF. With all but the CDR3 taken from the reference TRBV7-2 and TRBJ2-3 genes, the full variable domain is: GAGVSQSPSNKVTEKGKDVELRCDPISGHTALYWYRQSLGQGLEFLIYFQGNSAPDKSGLPSDRFSAERTGGSVSTLTIQRTQQEDSAVYLCASSQRSGATDTQYFGPGTRLTVL.